Described below is a single T cell receptor beta chain sequence and its context. What it binds is unknown. Profiled with immunoSEQ multiplex PCR; TCRdb holds only in-frame clones, not every one. The sample lists 70,000 or so clones, 91% occurring once. These data originate in a study of OX40 agonist ivuxolimab in advanced cancers. Study-level results: In the 0.1 to 3.0 mg/kg range, CD4+ and CD8+ blood T cells had expanded clonally by week 6. On average, CD8+ T cells showed a greater number of expanded clones than CD4+. Among some nonresponders, normalized T-cell clonal expansion was also low.

From germline, CDR1 is SGHTA and CDR2 FQGNSA. This CDR3 region has 13 residues. V dropped 7 bases and J dropped 2 bases, with 11 bases sitting between them. Individuals having autoimmune disease history or systemic immunosuppression were not enrolled. The sequence came from an adult with an advanced solid tumor such as melanoma, head and neck, liver or kidney cancer. The rearrangement uses TRBV7-2 and TRBJ2-5, with D unresolved. The specimen was CD4+ or CD8+ T cells sorted from blood, collected in a trial of the OX40 agonist ivuxolimab. The chain's CDR3 is CASKIGLQETQYF. CDR3 DNA: TGTGCCAGCAAAATTGGGCTACAAGAGACCCAGTACTTC.